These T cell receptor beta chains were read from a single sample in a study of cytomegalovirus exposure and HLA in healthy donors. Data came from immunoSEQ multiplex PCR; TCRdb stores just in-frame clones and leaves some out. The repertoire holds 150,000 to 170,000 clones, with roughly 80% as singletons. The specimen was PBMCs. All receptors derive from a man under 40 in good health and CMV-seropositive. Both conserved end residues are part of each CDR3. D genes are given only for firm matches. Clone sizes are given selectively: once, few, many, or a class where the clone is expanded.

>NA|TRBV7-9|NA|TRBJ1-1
TGTGCCAGCAGACCCACCGACTTTAACACTGAAGCTTTCTTT
CASRPTDFNTEAFF
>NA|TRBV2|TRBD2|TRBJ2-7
TGTGCCAGCAGTGTTGCGGGACTAGCGGCCTACGAGCAGTACTTC
CASSVAGLAAYEQYF
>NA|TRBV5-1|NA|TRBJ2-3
TGCGCCAGCAGGTATCAGGGGACAGATACGCAGTATTTT
CASRYQGTDTQYF
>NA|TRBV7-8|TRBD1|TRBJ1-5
TGTGCCAGCAGCTTAGGAGCAGCGACAGGGGAAGTTAGCAATCAGCCCCAGCATTTT
CASSLGAATGEVSNQPQHF
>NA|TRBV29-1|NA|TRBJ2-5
TGCAGCGTTGGCGGGGCCCTGGCCCAAGAGACCCAGTACTTC
CSVGGALAQETQYF
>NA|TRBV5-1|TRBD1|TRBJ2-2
TGCGCCAGCAGCTTGGCCATAGGCAGGGGGTCCACCGGGGAGCTGTTTTTT
CASSLAIGRGSTGELFF
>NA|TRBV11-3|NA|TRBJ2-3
TGTGCCAGCAGCTTGGTTGGCGGAGATACGCAGTATTTT
CASSLVGGDTQYF
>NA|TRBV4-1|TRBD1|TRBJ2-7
TGCGCCAGCAGCTCAGGGGGCGCATCTTCTTACGAGCAGTACTTC
CASSSGGASSYEQYF
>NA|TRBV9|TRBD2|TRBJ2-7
TGTGCCAGCAGCCCTGGGACTAGCGCTCACTACGAGCAGTACTTC
CASSPGTSAHYEQYF
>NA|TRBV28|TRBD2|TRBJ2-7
TGTGCCAGCAGTTTAAGGACTAGCGGGATGAAGCAGTACTTC
CASSLRTSGMKQYF
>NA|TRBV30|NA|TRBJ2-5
TGTGCCTGGAGTGTAGCGGAGGAGACCCAGTACTTC
CAWSVAEETQYF
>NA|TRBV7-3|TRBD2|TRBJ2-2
TGTGCCAGCAGCTTAAGCGGGAGATCCACCGGGGAGCTGTTTTTT
CASSLSGRSTGELFF
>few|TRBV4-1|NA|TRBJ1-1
TGCGCCAGCAGCCAAGCACGGGTTGGCACTGAAGCTTTCTTT
CASSQARVGTEAFF